The 22 T cell receptor beta chains presented below share a single source sample, sequenced in a study of blood T cell repertoires in COVID-19. The protocol was immunoSEQ multiplex PCR, while the TCRdb copy is restricted to in-frame clones and leaves out a portion. The table has about 240,000 clones, 80% to 90% seen once. The specimen was peripheral blood. The source of these receptors is a woman of 80 years or more with COVID-19, enrolled during active disease.

This sequence joins TRBV11-3 and TRBJ2-2; D remains unclear. The CDR3 contains 11 residues. Germline CDR1 SGHNT, CDR2 YENEEA. Trimming took off 11 bases at V and 3 bases at J, with 7 bases between the two ends. The CDR3 sequence: CARTYTGELFF. Written as DNA, the CDR3 is TGTGCCCGAACTTACACCGGGGAGCTGTTTTTT.

This rearrangement joins TRBV6-5 to TRBJ2-7, with TRBD2 matching 8 bases. Germline V gene sequence: CDR1 MNHEY, CDR2 SVGAGI. This CDR3 contains 15 residues. J was trimmed by 1 base and V by 5 bases; bases with no gene match: 7. CDR3 residues: CASSPHGTSSYEQYF. As DNA, the CDR3 is TGTGCCAGCAGTCCTCATGGGACTAGTTCCTACGAGCAGTACTTC.

V and J are TRBV5-1 and TRBJ2-3; 10 bases line up with TRBD2. V lost 4 bases to trimming and J lost 4 bases; unmatched junction nucleotides: 6. Germline CDR1 is SGHRS and CDR2 is YFSETQ. The CDR3 has 15 residues. The CDR3 region has the DNA TGCGCCAGCAGCCGACTAGCGGGTTACGCAGATACGCAGTATTTT. Protein: CASSRLAGYADTQYF.

This clone has a single count. The chain carries TRBV19 and TRBJ2-3; D call uncertain. The CDR3 sequence is 14 residues long. Trimming removed 6 bases at V and 4 bases at J, with 14 bases between. Germline CDR1 and CDR2: LNHDA and SQIVND (reference sequence). In nucleotides, the CDR3 is TGTGCCAGTAGGAAGTACGACAAGGCAGATACGCAGTATTTT. Encoded protein: CASRKYDKADTQYF.

V is TRBV5-6 and J is TRBJ2-1; 12 bases map to TRBD2. V trimming: 3 bases; J trimming: 4 bases; junction bases outside the gene matches: 2. The germline CDR1 and CDR2 sequences are SGHDT and YYEEEE. The CDR3 loop spans 15 amino acids. CDR3 loop: CASSSLAGGYNEQFF. DNA for the CDR3: TGTGCCAGCAGCTCCCTAGCGGGGGGGTACAATGAGCAGTTCTTC.

The chain joins TRBV29-1 to TRBJ1-5, with D perhaps matching TRBD1 (5 bases). The germline gives CDR1 SQVTM, CDR2 ANQGSEA. Trimming left V 4 bases short and J 1 base short, with 8 bases between. The CDR3 spans 13 residues. This chain's CDR3 is CSVAGGSNQPQHF. Written as DNA, the CDR3 is TGCAGCGTTGCGGGGGGAAGCAATCAGCCCCAGCATTTT.

This clone was picked up one time. The CDR3 region is CASSSKTGSPWGYTF. CDR3 DNA sequence: TGTGCCAGCAGTTCCAAGACCGGGAGCCCTTGGGGCTACACCTTC. V gene TRBV6-5 combines with J gene TRBJ1-2, with D unclear. Germline V gives CDR1 MNHEY, CDR2 SVGAGI. The CDR3 has 15 residues. Trimming left V 4 bases short and J 8 bases short, with 20 bases between.

The chain couples TRBV7-6 to TRBJ1-1, with TRBD1 matching over 8 bases. This CDR3 is built from 14 residues. Germline assignment: CDR1 SGHVS and CDR2 FNYEAQ. Losses at the gene ends were 4 bases for V and 4 bases for J; bases not matched to a gene: 5. For the CDR3, the DNA is TGTGCCAGCAGCTCCCGACAGGGGAGCACTGAAGCTTTCTTT. Residues: CASSSRQGSTEAFF.

The chain links TRBV6-1 to TRBJ1-2, with 8 bases matching TRBD1. The trim removed 1 base at V and 4 bases at J, leaving 5 bases unmatched. The CDR3 runs 15 residues. CDR1 is MNHNS and CDR2 is SASEGT in the germline V gene. The CDR3 DNA sequence: TGTGCCAGCAGTGAAGGGGACAGGCCGCTCTATGGCTACACCTTC. This translates into CASSEGDRPLYGYTF.

The J gene is TRBJ1-4, the V gene TRBV5-1; possible D gene TRBD1, 5 bases. The germline V gene encodes CDR1 SGHRS and CDR2 YFSETQ. This CDR3 comprises 15 residues. The V and J ends lost 4 bases and 3 bases respectively, with 13 bases between them. The CDR3 loop reads CASSALGGANEKLFF. The CDR3 nucleotides read TGCGCCAGCAGCGCGCTCGGGGGGGCTAATGAAAAACTGTTTTTT.

CDR3 sequence: CASSSPPSGSYNEQFF. CDR3 bases: TGTGCCAGCAGCTCCCCCCCTAGCGGGAGTTACAATGAGCAGTTCTTC. The chain joins TRBV5-4 to TRBJ2-1; 10 bases fit TRBD2. Germline CDR1 and CDR2: SGHNT and YYREEE (reference sequence). The CDR3 contains 16 residues. The trim removed 3 bases at V and 4 bases at J, leaving 7 bases unmatched.

CDR3 sequence: CAWSVGGVSYEQYF. CDR3 nucleotides: TGTGCCTGGAGTGTAGGCGGGGTCTCCTACGAGCAGTACTTC. The chain combines TRBV30 with TRBJ2-7; possible D gene TRBD2, 6 bases. The CDR3 has 14 residues. V shed 0 bases and J shed 0 bases, with 9 bases lying between them. Per germline, CDR1 GTSNPN and CDR2 SVGIG (reference sequence).

The V and J genes are TRBV18 and TRBJ2-1; D is unclear. V was cut by 0 bases and J by 4 bases, with 4 bases left in between. The germline gives CDR1 KGHSH, CDR2 LQKENI. The CDR3 is 13 amino acids. The CDR3 sequence: CASSPPSYNEQFF. CDR3 bases: TGTGCCAGCTCACCACCGAGTTACAATGAGCAGTTCTTC.

The chain combines TRBV28 with TRBJ1-5; TRBD1 matches 7 bases. The CDR3 sequence is 15 residues long. The trim removed 3 bases at V and 6 bases at J, leaving 8 bases unmatched. The germline CDR1 and CDR2 sequences are MDHEN and SYDVKM. The CDR3 nucleotides are TGTGCCAGCAGTTTCCGCGACAGGGCAGGTCAGCCCCAGCATTTT. Encoded protein: CASSFRDRAGQPQHF.

The rearrangement links TRBV19 to TRBJ2-5; D uncertain. The CDR3 is made up of 13 amino acids. Germline V gene data show CDR1 as LNHDA and CDR2 as SQIVND (reference sequence). The V end was cut by 3 bases, the J end by 4 bases, with 9 bases between. CDR3 loop: CASSIQVGETQYF. In DNA form, the CDR3 reads TGTGCCAGTAGTATCCAGGTCGGAGAGACCCAGTACTTC.

This rearrangement joins TRBV7-3 to TRBJ2-5; possible D gene TRBD1, 6 bases. Between the trimmed V and J ends, which lost 2 bases and 3 bases, there was a span of 13 bases. Germline CDR1 and CDR2: SGHTA and FQGTGA. The CDR3 has 15 amino acids. Here the CDR3 DNA reads TGTGCCAGCAGCTTAGGGGGCGTGAGCGAAGAGACCCAGTACTTC. Its translation is CASSLGGVSEETQYF.

This chain connects TRBV28 to TRBJ2-1, with D possibly being TRBD2 (6 bases). Looked up from germline, CDR1 is MDHEN and CDR2 is SYDVKM. The CDR3 spans 13 residues. V lost 10 bases and J 7 bases, leaving 17 bases between the germline ends. CDR3 loop: CATSSAGRNEQFF. The CDR3 bases are TGTGCCACCTCTAGTGCGGGGAGGAATGAGCAGTTCTTC.

The V gene is TRBV30, the J gene TRBJ1-4; D not certain. The CDR3 has 13 amino acids. Trimming pared 4 bases from V and 8 bases from J, leaving 14 bases between. CDR1 and CDR2 (germline): GTSNPN, SVGIG (reference sequence). The CDR3 region has the DNA TGTGCCTGGAAGAGCGCGGGAAGAGAAAAACTGTTTTTT. Amino acid sequence: CAWKSAGREKLFF.

This clone came up once. This sequence joins TRBV27 and TRBJ1-5; possible D gene TRBD1, 5 bases. Trimming took 5 bases from V and 2 from J, leaving 10 bases between them. CDR3 length: 14 amino acids. Per the germline V gene, CDR1 is MNHEY and CDR2 is SMNVEV (reference sequence). Here the CDR3 DNA reads TGTGCCAGCAGTGCAGGGAGGGGCAATCAGCCCCAGCATTTT. It translates to CASSAGRGNQPQHF.

This clone was found a few times. The chain is built from TRBV5-1 and TRBJ1-1; 9 bases map to TRBD1. Germline V lookup: CDR1 SGHRS, CDR2 YFSETQ. The CDR3 has 17 amino acids. The trim removed 4 bases at V and 2 bases at J, leaving 12 bases unmatched. The CDR3 is CASSPWTGAKVNTEAFF. In DNA, the CDR3 is TGCGCCAGCAGCCCATGGACAGGGGCGAAAGTTAACACTGAAGCTTTCTTT.

The chain is built from TRBV6-6 and TRBJ2-6, with D perhaps TRBD2 (6 bases). There are 17 residues in the CDR3. Deletions cut 5 bases from V and 4 bases from J, with 18 bases between. Germline-derived CDR1 and CDR2 are MNHNY and SVGAGI (reference sequence). CDR3 nucleotide sequence: TGTGCCAGCAGTCGTTACGGGAGTTCCCCGGGGGCCAACGTCCTGACTTTC. This encodes CASSRYGSSPGANVLTF.

This chain joins TRBV28 and TRBJ2-3; D possibly corresponds to TRBD2 (6 bases). Trimming took off 3 bases at V and 4 bases at J, with 11 bases between the two ends. The CDR3 has 14 residues. Germline V gene lookup returns CDR1 MDHEN and CDR2 SYDVKM. The CDR3 loop reads CASSFSGGSDTQYF. CDR3 in DNA: TGTGCCAGCAGTTTTTCCGGGGGTTCAGATACGCAGTATTTT.